Each of the 24 T cell receptor beta chains below was sequenced from the same sample in a study of shared clonotypes between healthy human individuals. Produced via immunoSEQ multiplex PCR; TCRdb's table is partial and in-frame only. The table lists approximately 2.1 million clones, just over 90% of them singletons. The sample consisted of naive CD4+ T cells from PBMCs. Regarding subset: CD45RA+ positively selected. Receptors originate from a man aged 18-30 years in good health. Some clones in this sample may be carry-over from other donors' samples.

This clone has just one count. The chain is built from TRBV4-2 and TRBJ1-4; 9 bases align to TRBD1. The length of the CDR3 is 17 residues. With 0 bases clipped from V and 14 bases from J, the junction kept 16 bases outside the gene matches. CDR1 is LGHNA and CDR2 is YNFKEQ in the germline V gene. For the CDR3, the DNA is TGTGCCAGCAGCCAAGATCTAGTTGGGGACAGGGCTCATTATCTGTTTTTT. Amino acid sequence: CASSQDLVGDRAHYLFF.

This clone was counted a few times. V gene TRBV28 combines with J gene TRBJ1-1; the match to TRBD1 covers 8 bases. This CDR3 is built from 13 residues. The V gene end was trimmed by 5 bases and the J gene end by 12 bases; junction bases not matched to a gene: 11. Per the germline V gene, CDR1 is MDHEN and CDR2 is SYDVKM. CDR3 DNA sequence: TGTGCCAGCAGTGCCTTCGACAGGGGATGGACTTTCTTT. Protein product: CASSAFDRGWTFF.

The rearrangement uses TRBV18 and TRBJ1-4; tentative D call: TRBD1 (5 bases). The CDR3 loop spans 13 amino acids. The germline gives CDR1 KGHSH, CDR2 LQKENI. Trimming stripped 6 bases from V and 11 bases from J, with 16 bases between. This CDR3 is CASSPGPEGKLFF. As DNA, the CDR3 is TGTGCCAGCTCCCCCGGACCCGAGGGGAAACTGTTTTTT.

This clone is a singleton in its sample. The sample contains more than one DNA sequence encoding this CDR3. V and J are TRBV6-1 and TRBJ2-7, with D possibly being TRBD1 (6 bases). The V gene's germline CDR1 is MNHNS and CDR2 SASEGT. V was shortened by 4 bases and J by 2 bases, with 9 bases between the two germline ends. CDR3 length: 13 residues. The CDR3 DNA is TGTGCCAGCAGTGCCCGGGACACCTACGAGCAGTACTTC. It yields the protein CASSARDTYEQYF.

Remarks on this clone: This specimen includes other DNA sequences encoding the same CDR3. J is TRBJ2-4 and V is TRBV4-2; the D gene could be TRBD1 or TRBD2 (5 bases each). The germline V gene has CDR1 LGHNA and CDR2 YNFKEQ. The V and J ends lost 0 bases and 3 bases respectively, with 12 bases between them. This CDR3 has 16 residues. The CDR3 coding sequence is TGTGCCAGCAGCCAAGATCAGGAGAGGGGCAAAAACATTCAGTACTTC. It translates to CASSQDQERGKNIQYF.

As concerns this clone: In the same sample, other DNA sequences code for this CDR3. The chain employs TRBV18 and TRBJ2-7; 7 bases map to TRBD1. Germline CDR1 is KGHSH and CDR2 is LQKENI. The CDR3 consists of 12 residues. V was clipped by 3 bases and J by 7 bases; unmatched bases: 3. CDR3 region: CASSPQGEEQYF. The CDR3, as DNA: TGTGCCAGCTCACCGCAGGGGGAGGAGCAGTACTTC.

The chain couples TRBV15 to TRBJ1-5; D call uncertain. The CDR3 is 16 residues long. V was shortened by 1 base and J by 0 bases, with 10 bases between the two germline ends. CDR1 is LNHNV and CDR2 is YYDKDF in the germline V gene (reference sequence). CDR3 sequence: CATSRGEGYSNQPQHF. In nucleotides, the CDR3 is TGTGCCACCAGCAGAGGTGAAGGGTATAGCAATCAGCCCCAGCATTTT.

Details on this clone: Additional DNA sequences in this sample encode the identical CDR3. This sequence joins TRBV5-1 and TRBJ2-5, with TRBD1 identical over 7 bases. Germline V CDR1 and CDR2: SGHRS, YFSETQ. The V and J ends lost 1 base and 2 bases, in that order; junction bases with no gene match: 2. The length of the CDR3 is 14 residues. CDR3 in DNA: TGCGCCAGCAGCTTGAGGACAGGACAAGAGACCCAGTACTTC. Amino acid sequence: CASSLRTGQETQYF.

This clone appeared once. The chain recombines TRBV28 with TRBJ1-1; D gene unclear. The V gene lost 4 bases and the J gene lost 1 base, with 7 bases spanning the gap. CDR1 and CDR2 from the germline V gene are MDHEN and SYDVKM. CDR3 length: 13 residues. CDR3 DNA: TGTGCCAGCAGTTATCCAGGGAACACTGAAGCTTTCTTT. Encoded protein: CASSYPGNTEAFF.

As to this clone: Other DNA sequences in the same sample also yield this CDR3. CDR3 amino acids: CASSAGLAETQYF. CDR3 DNA sequence: TGTGCCAGCAGCGCGGGACTAGCAGAGACCCAGTACTTC. This sequence joins TRBV9 and TRBJ2-5; TRBD2 aligns across 9 bases. The CDR3 runs 13 residues. Germline lookup yields CDR1 SGDLS and CDR2 YYNGEE. After removal of 3 bases from V and 4 bases from J, the junction contained 1 base not matched to a gene.

For this clone: In the same sample, other DNA sequences code for this CDR3. The CDR3 spells CASSLGGPTDTQYF. CDR3 DNA: TGTGCCAGCAGCTTAGGAGGACCAACAGATACGCAGTATTTT. The chain has TRBV11-3 and TRBJ2-3; D ambiguous. Trimming shortened V by 1 base and J by 3 bases, and 8 bases separated the two germline ends. Germline V gene sequence: CDR1 SGHNT, CDR2 YENEEA. The CDR3 has 14 amino acids.

This rearrangement joins TRBV6-5 to TRBJ2-1; 11 positions agree with TRBD2. The CDR3 sequence is 14 residues long. In germline, CDR1 is MNHEY, CDR2 SVGAGI. The trim removed 7 bases at V and 4 bases at J, leaving 3 bases unmatched. CDR3 protein: CASKTSGGYNEQFF. CDR3 DNA: TGTGCCAGCAAAACTAGCGGGGGTTACAATGAGCAGTTCTTC.

The chain links TRBV9 to TRBJ1-2, with no clear D. The CDR3 loop spans 13 amino acids. V gave up 4 bases and J gave up 7 bases, with 14 bases separating them. Germline CDR1 SGDLS, CDR2 YYNGEE. This CDR3 is CASSLSDGTGYTF. The DNA of the CDR3 is TGTGCCAGCAGCTTATCGGACGGAACTGGCTACACCTTC.

The chain combines TRBV28 with TRBJ2-4; 7 bases agree with TRBD2. Trimming took 5 bases from V and 9 from J; bases not matched to a gene: 10. CDR1 is MDHEN, CDR2 SYDVKM, per germline. The CDR3 is 14 amino acids. The CDR3 region has the DNA TGTGCCAGCAGTCGTTGGGAGGGAGCAGGCATTCAGTACTTC. This encodes CASSRWEGAGIQYF.

CDR3 sequence (DNA): TGCGCCAGCAGGGTCTCTTGGGGCGCGGGCACCGGGGAGCTGTTTTTT. Translation gives CASRVSWGAGTGELFF. The V and J genes are TRBV23-1 and TRBJ2-2; D is tentatively TRBD1 or TRBD2 (5 bases each). TRBV23-1 is an ORF for which the function is uncertain. V was pared by 6 bases and J by 4 bases, with 18 bases between. The length of the CDR3 is 16 residues.

V is TRBV2 and J is TRBJ1-4; D call uncertain. The CDR3 extends over 12 amino acids. V was trimmed by 7 bases and J by 8 bases, leaving 11 bases between them. Looked up from germline, CDR1 is SNHLY and CDR2 is FYNNEI. CDR3 sequence reads: CASNRDVEKLFF. CDR3 DNA sequence: TGTGCCAGCAATCGGGATGTAGAAAAACTGTTTTTT.

The genes are TRBV11-3 and TRBJ2-3; D is perhaps TRBD2 (6 bases). Trimming pared 1 base from V and 4 bases from J, leaving 9 bases between. This CDR3 contains 14 residues. Germline CDR1 reads SGHNT; CDR2 reads YENEEA. CDR3 in DNA: TGTGCCAGCAGCTTAGGCGGGGAATCAGATACGCAGTATTTT. Translating it yields CASSLGGESDTQYF.

This clone turned up a few times. The CDR3 sequence: CASSLTDDQPQHF. CDR3 coding DNA: TGTGCCAGCTCACTTACGGACGATCAGCCCCAGCATTTT. The rearrangement joins TRBV18 to TRBJ1-5; no clear D gene. CDR1 is KGHSH, CDR2 LQKENI, per germline. Trimming removed 4 bases from V and 5 bases from J, with 9 bases in between. The length of the CDR3 is 13 residues.

The V gene is TRBV6-1, the J gene TRBJ1-1, with D unclear. Trimming cost V 0 bases and J 6 bases, with 14 bases left between them. This CDR3 spans 15 amino acids. The V gene's germline CDR1 is MNHNS and CDR2 SASEGT. Here the CDR3 reads CASSEAFFLGSEAFF. The CDR3 bases are TGTGCCAGCAGTGAAGCCTTTTTTTTGGGGTCTGAAGCTTTCTTT.

This chain uses TRBV7-8 with TRBJ2-5; possibly TRBD1 for D (5 bases). Germline assignment: CDR1 SGHVS and CDR2 FQNEAQ. CDR3 length: 13 amino acids. V shed 5 bases and J shed 0 bases, with 7 bases lying between them. The CDR3 DNA is TGTGCCAGCAGCCTGACAGACCAAGAGACCCAGTACTTC. Encoded protein: CASSLTDQETQYF.

The chain links TRBV18 to TRBJ2-7; the match to TRBD2 covers 12 bases. The CDR3 totals 17 residues. Germline CDR1 and CDR2: KGHSH and LQKENI. The J segment lost 2 bases and the V segment lost 3 bases, leaving 8 bases of the junction unmatched. CDR3 sequence reads: CASSPWITSGRTYEQYF. CDR3 DNA: TGTGCCAGCTCACCCTGGATTACTAGCGGGAGGACCTACGAGCAGTACTTC.

Worth noting for this clone: Within the sample, other DNA sequences also encode this same CDR3. The chain recombines TRBV19 with TRBJ2-6, with D uncertain. Trimming pared 9 bases from V and 1 base from J, leaving 7 bases between. CDR3 size: 13 residues. Germline CDR1 LNHDA, CDR2 SQIVND (reference sequence). The chain's CDR3 is CASSGSGANVLTF. The DNA for the CDR3 is TGTGCCAGCTCAGGTTCTGGGGCCAACGTCCTGACTTTC. The full variable domain, in which reference TRBV19 and TRBJ2-6 provide the parts outside the CDR3, is DGGITQSPKYLFRKEGQNVTLSCEQNLNHDAMYWYRQDPGQGLRLIYYSQIVNDFQKGDIAEGYSVSREKKESFPLTVTSAQKNPTAFYLCASSGSGANVLTFGAGSRLTVL.

V and J are TRBV7-8 and TRBJ2-1, with unresolved D. V was trimmed by 2 bases and J by 4 bases, leaving 6 bases between them. The CDR3 length is 13 residues. The V gene's germline CDR1 is SGHVS and CDR2 FQNEAQ. The CDR3 region is CASSLLGYNEQFF. The CDR3 bases are TGTGCCAGCAGCTTATTAGGGTACAATGAGCAGTTCTTC.

V usage is TRBV2 and J usage is TRBJ2-1, with D perhaps being TRBD1 or TRBD2 (6 bases each). The germline V and J ends were trimmed by 7 bases and 10 bases, with 11 bases remaining between them. CDR1 and CDR2 from the germline V gene are SNHLY and FYNNEI. The CDR3 runs to 11 residues. The CDR3 sequence: CASTYGGEQFF. CDR3 DNA sequence: TGTGCCAGCACCTACGGGGGCGAGCAGTTCTTC. Using reference TRBV2 and TRBJ2-1 for the parts outside the CDR3, the full variable domain is EPEVTQTPSHQVTQMGQEVILRCVPISNHLYFYWYRQILGQKVEFLVSFYNNEISEKSEIFDDQFSVERPDGSNFTLKIRSTKLEDSAMYFCASTYGGEQFFGPGTRLTVL.